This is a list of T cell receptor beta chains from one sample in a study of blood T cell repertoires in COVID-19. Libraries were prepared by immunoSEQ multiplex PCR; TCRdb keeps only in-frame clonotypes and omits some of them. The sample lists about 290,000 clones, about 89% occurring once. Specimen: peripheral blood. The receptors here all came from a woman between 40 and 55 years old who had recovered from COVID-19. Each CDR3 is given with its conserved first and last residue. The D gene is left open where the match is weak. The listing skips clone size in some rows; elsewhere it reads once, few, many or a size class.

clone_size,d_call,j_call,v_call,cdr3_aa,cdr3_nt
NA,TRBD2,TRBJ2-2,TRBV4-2,CASSWGGGVGNGELFF,TGTGCCAGCTCGTGGGGGGGAGGGGTTGGAAACGGGGAGCTGTTTTTT
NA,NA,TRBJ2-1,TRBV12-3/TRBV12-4,CASSPTSREQFF,TGTGCCAGCAGTCCTACTAGTCGTGAGCAGTTCTTC
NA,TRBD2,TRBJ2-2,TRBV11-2,CASSLGGSGTGELFF,TGTGCCAGCAGCTTAGGCGGGAGTGGCACCGGGGAGCTGTTTTTT
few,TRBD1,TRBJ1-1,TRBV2,CASRARGVTEAFF,TGTGCCAGCAGAGCCAGGGGGGTCACTGAAGCTTTCTTT
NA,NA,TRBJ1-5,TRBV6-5,CASRRGERQPQHF,TGTGCCAGCCGACGGGGGGAGAGACAGCCCCAGCATTTT
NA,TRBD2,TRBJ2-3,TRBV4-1,CASSQPGGSTDTQYF,TGCGCCAGCAGCCAACCGGGGGGTAGCACAGATACGCAGTATTTT
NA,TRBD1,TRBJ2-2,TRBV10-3,CAISEPTGTTGELFF,TGTGCCATCAGTGAGCCGACAGGGACCACCGGGGAGCTGTTTTTT
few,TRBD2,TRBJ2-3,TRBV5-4,CASSLSAGARTDTQYF,TGTGCCAGCAGCTTGTCGGCGGGAGCTCGCACAGATACGCAGTATTTT
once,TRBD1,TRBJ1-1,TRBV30,CAYTQGGTEAFF,TGTGCCTATACACAGGGGGGGACTGAAGCTTTCTTT
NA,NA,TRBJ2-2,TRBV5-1,CASSLGQGTNTGELFF,TGCGCCAGCAGCTTGGGGCAGGGTACAAACACCGGGGAGCTGTTTTTT
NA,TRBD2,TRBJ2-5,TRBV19,CASRLAGEETQYF,TGTGCCAGTAGACTAGCGGGAGAAGAGACCCAGTACTTC
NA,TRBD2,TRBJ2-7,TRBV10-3,CAISGLAVNLYEQYF,TGTGCCATCAGTGGTCTAGCGGTGAACTTATACGAGCAGTACTTC
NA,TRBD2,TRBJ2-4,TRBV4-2,CASSQETGLAQNIQYF,TGTGCCAGCAGCCAGGAAACGGGACTAGCCCAAAACATTCAGTACTTC
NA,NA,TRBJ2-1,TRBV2,CASSVGQLYNEQFF,TGTGCCAGCAGTGTTGGACAGCTATACAATGAGCAGTTCTTC
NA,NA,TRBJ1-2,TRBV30,CAWSPFGQANYGYTF,TGTGCCTGGAGTCCCTTTGGGCAGGCTAACTATGGCTACACCTTC
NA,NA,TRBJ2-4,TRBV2,CASTSGVEDIQYF,TGTGCCAGCACCTCAGGGGTAGAGGACATTCAGTACTTC
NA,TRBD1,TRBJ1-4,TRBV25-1,CASSEVRDSLNEKLFF,TGTGCCAGCAGTGAGGTGAGGGACAGCTTAAATGAAAAACTGTTTTTT
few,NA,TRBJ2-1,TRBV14,CASSPPGVAAYNEQFF,TGTGCCAGCAGCCCCCCGGGAGTAGCGGCTTACAATGAGCAGTTCTTC
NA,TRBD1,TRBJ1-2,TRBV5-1,CASSAGQGIANYGYTF,TGCGCCAGCAGCGCGGGACAGGGAATAGCGAACTATGGCTACACCTTC
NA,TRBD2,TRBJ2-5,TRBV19,CASSMSLAGEETQYF,TGTGCCAGTAGTATGTCCCTAGCGGGAGAAGAGACCCAGTACTTC
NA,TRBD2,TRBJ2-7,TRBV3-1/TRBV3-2,CASSSSSGRAYEQYF,TGTGCCAGCAGCTCTTCTAGCGGGAGGGCCTACGAGCAGTACTTC
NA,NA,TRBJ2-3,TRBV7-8,CASSLRPTSLVDTQYF,TGTGCCAGCAGCCTCCGACCGACTAGTTTGGTCGATACGCAGTATTTT
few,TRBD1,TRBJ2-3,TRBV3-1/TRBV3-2,CASSQRGQGATDTQYF,TGTGCCAGCAGCCAACGGGGACAGGGGGCCACAGATACGCAGTATTTT
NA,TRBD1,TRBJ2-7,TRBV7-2,CASSWDRGSSYEQYF,TGTGCCAGCAGCTGGGACAGGGGAAGCTCCTACGAGCAGTACTTC
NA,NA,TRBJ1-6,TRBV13,CASSFLSPLHF,TGTGCCAGCAGCTTTCTATCACCCCTCCACTTT
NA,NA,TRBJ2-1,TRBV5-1,CASSLTAGSNEQFF,TGCGCCAGCAGCTTGACGGCGGGGTCTAATGAGCAGTTCTTC
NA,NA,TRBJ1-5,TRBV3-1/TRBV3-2,CASSQGGTLYSNQPQHF,TGTGCCAGCAGCCAAGGGGGGACACTTTATAGCAATCAGCCCCAGCATTTT
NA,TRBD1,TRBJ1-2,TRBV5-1,CASSLPSTGADGYTF,TGCGCCAGCAGCTTACCGTCGACAGGGGCGGATGGCTACACCTTC
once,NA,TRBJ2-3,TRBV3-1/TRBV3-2,CASSQGSAPDTQYF,TGTGCCAGCAGCCAAGGTAGTGCTCCAGATACGCAGTATTTT
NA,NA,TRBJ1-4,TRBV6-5,CASRQLASNEKLFF,TGTGCCAGCAGGCAATTAGCTTCTAATGAAAAACTGTTTTTT
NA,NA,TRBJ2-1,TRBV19,CASSMYGGRTYNEQFF,TGTGCCAGTAGTATGTATGGAGGGAGGACCTACAATGAGCAGTTCTTC
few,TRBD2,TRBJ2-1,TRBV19,CASRGLAGNYNEQFF,TGTGCCAGTAGAGGACTAGCGGGGAATTACAATGAGCAGTTCTTC
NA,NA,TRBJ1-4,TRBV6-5,CASTDSGSHEKLFF,TGTGCCAGCACGGACAGTGGCAGCCATGAAAAACTGTTTTTT
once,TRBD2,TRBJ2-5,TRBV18,CASSPTAGALETQYF,TGTGCCAGCTCACCGACAGCGGGAGCTCTGGAGACCCAGTACTTC
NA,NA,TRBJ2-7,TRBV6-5,CASSYSRGHGAYEQYF,TGTGCCAGCAGTTACTCTAGGGGACACGGAGCCTACGAGCAGTACTTC
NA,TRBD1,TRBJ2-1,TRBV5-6,CASHRDRGSEQFF,TGTGCCAGCCACCGGGACAGGGGGAGTGAGCAGTTCTTC
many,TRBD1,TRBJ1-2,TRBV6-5,CASSPTGVGYGYTF,TGTGCCAGCAGTCCCACAGGGGTCGGCTATGGCTACACCTTC
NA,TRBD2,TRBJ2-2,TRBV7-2,CASSLDLGSGRLSGELFF,TGTGCCAGCAGCTTAGATCTCGGTAGCGGGAGACTTTCCGGGGAGCTGTTTTTT
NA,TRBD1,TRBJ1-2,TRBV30,CAWSVGDSINYGYTF,TGTGCCTGGAGTGTAGGGGACAGCATTAACTATGGCTACACCTTC
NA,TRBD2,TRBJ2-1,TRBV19,CASKSGLVYNEQFF,TGTGCCAGTAAATCGGGACTAGTGTACAATGAGCAGTTCTTC
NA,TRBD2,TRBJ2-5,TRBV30,CAWNGLGGETQYF,TGTGCCTGGAATGGTCTGGGAGGGGAGACCCAGTACTTC
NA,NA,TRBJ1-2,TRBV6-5,CASSSDSYGYTF,TGTGCCAGCAGTTCCGACAGCTATGGCTACACCTTC
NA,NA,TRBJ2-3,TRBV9,CASSVGVGTNQGDTQYF,TGTGCCAGCAGCGTAGGGGTGGGGACTAACCAGGGGGATACGCAGTATTTT
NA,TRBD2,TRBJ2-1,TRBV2,CASSATGTSGPGFDNEQFF,TGTGCCAGCAGTGCTACCGGGACTAGCGGCCCCGGTTTCGACAATGAGCAGTTCTTC
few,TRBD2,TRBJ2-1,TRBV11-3,CASSLDLGGRVRLYNEQFF,TGTGCCAGCAGCTTAGATCTTGGCGGGAGGGTTCGTTTATACAATGAGCAGTTCTTC
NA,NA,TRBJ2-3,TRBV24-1,CATSDTSGDSTDTQYF,TGTGCCACCAGTGATACCTCAGGGGACAGCACAGATACGCAGTATTTT
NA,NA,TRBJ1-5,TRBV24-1,CATSDLYSNQPQHF,TGTGCCACCAGTGATTTGTATAGCAATCAGCCCCAGCATTTT
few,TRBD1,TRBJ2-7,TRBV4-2,CASSQEGTGVKEQYF,TGTGCCAGCAGCCAAGAGGGGACAGGGGTGAAGGAGCAGTACTTC